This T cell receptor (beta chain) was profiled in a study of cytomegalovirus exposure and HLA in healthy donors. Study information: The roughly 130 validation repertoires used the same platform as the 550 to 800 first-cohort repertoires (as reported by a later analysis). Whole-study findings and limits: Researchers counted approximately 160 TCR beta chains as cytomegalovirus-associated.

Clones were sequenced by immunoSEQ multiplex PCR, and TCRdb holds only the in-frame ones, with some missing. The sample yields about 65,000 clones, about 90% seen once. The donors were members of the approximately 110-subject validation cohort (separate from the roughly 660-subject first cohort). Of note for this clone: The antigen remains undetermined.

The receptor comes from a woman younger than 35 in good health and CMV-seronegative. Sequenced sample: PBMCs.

CDR3 coding DNA: TGTGCCAGCAGCTTAGGGGGAGGCAGGGACGAGCAGTACTTC. Its translation: CASSLGGGRDEQYF. The chain couples TRBV7-2 to TRBJ2-7; possibly TRBD2 for D (6 bases). Deletions cut 1 base from V and 5 bases from J, with 12 bases between. CDR1 SGHTA and CDR2 FQGNSA come from the germline V gene. The CDR3 sequence is 14 residues long.